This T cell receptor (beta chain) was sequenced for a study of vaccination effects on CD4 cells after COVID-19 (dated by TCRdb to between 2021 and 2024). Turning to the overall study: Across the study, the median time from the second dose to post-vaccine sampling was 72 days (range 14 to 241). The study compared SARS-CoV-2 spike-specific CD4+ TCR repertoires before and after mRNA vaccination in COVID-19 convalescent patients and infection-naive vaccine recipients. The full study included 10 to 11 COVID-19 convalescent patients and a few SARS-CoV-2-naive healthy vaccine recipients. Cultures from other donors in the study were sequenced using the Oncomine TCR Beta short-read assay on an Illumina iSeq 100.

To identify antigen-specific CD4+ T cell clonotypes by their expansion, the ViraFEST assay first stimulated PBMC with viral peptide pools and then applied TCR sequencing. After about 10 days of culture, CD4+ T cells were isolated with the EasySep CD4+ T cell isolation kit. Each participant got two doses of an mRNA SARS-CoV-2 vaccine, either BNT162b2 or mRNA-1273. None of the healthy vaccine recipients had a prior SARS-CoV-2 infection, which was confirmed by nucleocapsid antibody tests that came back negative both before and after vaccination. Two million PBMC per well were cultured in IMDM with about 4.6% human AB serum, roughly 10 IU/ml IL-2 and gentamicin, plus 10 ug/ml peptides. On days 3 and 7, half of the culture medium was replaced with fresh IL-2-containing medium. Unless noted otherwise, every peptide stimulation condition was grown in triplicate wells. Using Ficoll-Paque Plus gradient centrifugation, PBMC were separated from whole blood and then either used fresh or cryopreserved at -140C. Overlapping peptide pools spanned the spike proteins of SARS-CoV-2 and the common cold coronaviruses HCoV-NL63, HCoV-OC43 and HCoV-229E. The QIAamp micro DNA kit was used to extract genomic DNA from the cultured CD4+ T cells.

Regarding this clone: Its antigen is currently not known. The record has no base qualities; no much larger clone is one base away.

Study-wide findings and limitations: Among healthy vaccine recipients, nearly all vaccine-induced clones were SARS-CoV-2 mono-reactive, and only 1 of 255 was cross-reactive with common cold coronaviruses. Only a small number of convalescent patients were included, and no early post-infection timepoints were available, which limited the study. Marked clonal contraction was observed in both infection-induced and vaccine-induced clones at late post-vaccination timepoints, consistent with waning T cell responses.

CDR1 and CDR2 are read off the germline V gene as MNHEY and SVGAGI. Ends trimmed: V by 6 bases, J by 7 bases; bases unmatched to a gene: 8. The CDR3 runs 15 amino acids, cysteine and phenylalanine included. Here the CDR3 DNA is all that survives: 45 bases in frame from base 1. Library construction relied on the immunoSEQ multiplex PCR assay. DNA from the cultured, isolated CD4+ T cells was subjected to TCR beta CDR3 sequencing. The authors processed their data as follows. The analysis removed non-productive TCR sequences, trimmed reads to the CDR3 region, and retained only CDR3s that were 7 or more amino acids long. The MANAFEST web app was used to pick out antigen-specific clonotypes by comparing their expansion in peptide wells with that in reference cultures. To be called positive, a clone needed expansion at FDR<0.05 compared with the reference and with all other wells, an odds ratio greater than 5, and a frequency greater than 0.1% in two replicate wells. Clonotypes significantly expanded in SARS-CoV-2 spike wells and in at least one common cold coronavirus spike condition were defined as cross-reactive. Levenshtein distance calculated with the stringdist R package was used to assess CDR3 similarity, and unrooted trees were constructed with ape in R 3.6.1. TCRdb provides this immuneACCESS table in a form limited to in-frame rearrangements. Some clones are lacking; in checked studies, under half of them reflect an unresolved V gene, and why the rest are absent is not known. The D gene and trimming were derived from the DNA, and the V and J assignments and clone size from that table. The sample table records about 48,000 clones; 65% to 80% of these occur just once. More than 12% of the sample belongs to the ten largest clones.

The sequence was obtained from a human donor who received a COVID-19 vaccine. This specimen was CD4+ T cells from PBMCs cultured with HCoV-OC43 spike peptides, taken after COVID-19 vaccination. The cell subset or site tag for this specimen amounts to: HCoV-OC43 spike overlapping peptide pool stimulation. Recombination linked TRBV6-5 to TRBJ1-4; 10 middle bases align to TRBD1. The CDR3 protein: CASRLSDRGSEKLFF. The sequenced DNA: TGTGCCAGCAGACTTTCGGACAGGGGGAGTGAAAAACTGTTTTTT.